The present T cell receptor (beta chain) was sequenced within a study of radiotherapy plus CTLA-4 blockade in lung cancer (dated by TCRdb to the late 2010s). Describing the broader study: Among the enrolled patients, approximately 18% had an objective response, and 25% to 40% reached disease control. General study outcomes and caveats: After treatment with radiotherapy and ipilimumab, TCR clones that originated in tumors expanded in peripheral blood. Early dynamic changes in blood T cell clones, together with increased serum interferon-beta after radiation, were reported as the strongest predictors of response.

Focal radiation therapy combined with CTLA-4 blockade (ipilimumab) was tested in patients with chemo-refractory metastatic non-small-cell lung cancer. Deletion took 5 bases off V and 0 bases off J, with a span of 13 bases between the germline ends. The germline V gene specifies SGHTA as CDR1 and FQGNSA as CDR2. Reading from cysteine to phenylalanine, the CDR3 counts 15 amino acids. The only DNA kept is the CDR3, 45 bases in frame from the first base. The library was prepared using the immunoSEQ multiplex PCR assay. Imported from immuneACCESS, the table was reduced by TCRdb to in-frame sequences with V and J called. These copies leave out some clones; in studies compared against another copy, an unresolved V gene accounts for under half, and the cause of the remainder is not known. The sample table lists 35,000 to 50,000 clones, approximately 73% of them with a count of one. Together, the top ten hold 3% to 4% of the sample.

As to this clone: Which antigen it targets is not known. No much larger clonotype is one base removed from it; base qualities were not supplied.

The chain was built from TRBV7-2 and TRBJ1-1, with TRBD1 perhaps the D gene, on 6 matching bases. The sample was peripheral blood, taken from a patient treated with radiotherapy plus ipilimumab. The source is a human donor with non-small cell lung cancer who had a complete response to radiotherapy plus ipilimumab. The sequenced DNA: TGTGCCAGCAGCCTACGACAGGCACTGAACACTGAAGCTTTCTTT. The translation is CASSLRQALNTEAFF.